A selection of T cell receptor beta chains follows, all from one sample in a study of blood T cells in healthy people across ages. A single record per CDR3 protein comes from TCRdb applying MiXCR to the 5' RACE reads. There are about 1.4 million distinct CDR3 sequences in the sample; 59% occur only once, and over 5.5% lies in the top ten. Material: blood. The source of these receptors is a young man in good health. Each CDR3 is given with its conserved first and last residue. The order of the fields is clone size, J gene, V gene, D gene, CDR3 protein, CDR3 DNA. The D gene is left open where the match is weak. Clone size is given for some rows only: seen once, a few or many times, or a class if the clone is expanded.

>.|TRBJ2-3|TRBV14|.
CASSHIRGNGITDTQYF
TGTGCCAGCAGCCATATTCGGGGGAATGGGATCACAGATACGCAGTATTTT
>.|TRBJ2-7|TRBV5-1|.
CASSSVSGRYEQYF
TGCGCCAGCAGCTCCGTGTCGGGTCGGTACGAGCAGTACTTC
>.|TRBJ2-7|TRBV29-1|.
CSVRGWRREQYF
TGCAGCGTTCGAGGTTGGCGCCGCGAGCAGTACTTC
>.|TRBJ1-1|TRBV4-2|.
CASSQEPGMNTEAFF
TGTGCCAGCAGCCAAGAACCGGGCATGAACACTGAAGCTTTCTTT
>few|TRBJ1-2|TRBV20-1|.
CSAMGHSINYGYTF
TGCAGTGCTATGGGACACTCCATTAACTATGGCTACACCTTC
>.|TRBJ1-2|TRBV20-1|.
CSASHREGCGYTF
TGCAGTGCTAGCCACAGGGAGGGGTGTGGCTACACCTTC
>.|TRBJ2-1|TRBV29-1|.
CSVEGLSYNEQFF
TGCAGCGTTGAGGGCCTCTCCTACAATGAGCAGTTCTTC
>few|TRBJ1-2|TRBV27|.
CASSLRTDRFYGYTF
TGTGCCAGCAGTTTACGAACGGACAGATTCTATGGCTACACCTTC
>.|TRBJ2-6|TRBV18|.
CASSPLDGANVLTF
TGTGCCAGCTCACCCCTCGATGGGGCCAACGTCCTGACTTTC
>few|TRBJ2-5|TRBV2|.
CASSETRTKMETQYF
TGTGCCAGCAGTGAAACCCGAACCAAGATGGAGACCCAGTACTTC
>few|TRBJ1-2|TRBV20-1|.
CSARAPGGYGYTF
TGCAGTGCTAGGGCGCCGGGAGGCTATGGCTACACCTTC
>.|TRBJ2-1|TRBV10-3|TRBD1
CAIRAGQGNSYNEQFF
TGTGCCATCAGGGCTGGACAGGGAAATTCCTACAATGAGCAGTTCTTC
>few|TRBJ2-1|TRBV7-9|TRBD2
CASSGQGLAGSNEQFF
TGTGCCAGCAGCGGCCAAGGACTAGCGGGAAGCAATGAGCAGTTCTTC
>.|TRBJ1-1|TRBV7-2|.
CASSLEAVEEAFF
TGTGCCAGCAGCTTAGAGGCGGTAGAAGAAGCTTTCTTT
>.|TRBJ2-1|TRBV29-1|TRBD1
CSVGKGLDRLAFF
TGCAGCGTTGGAAAAGGACTGGACAGGTTGGCGTTCTTC
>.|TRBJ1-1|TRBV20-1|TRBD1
CSARDSTPDRAGTEAFF
TGCAGTGCTAGAGATTCGACCCCTGACAGGGCTGGCACTGAAGCTTTCTTT
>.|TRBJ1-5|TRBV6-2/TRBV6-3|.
CASSYLRVDQPQHF
TGTGCCAGCAGTTATCTCAGGGTTGATCAGCCCCAGCATTTT
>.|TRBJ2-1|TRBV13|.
CASSPLAVGFF
TGTGCCAGCAGCCCTCTAGCCGTTGGGTTCTTC
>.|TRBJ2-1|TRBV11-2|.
CASSLNGGVAYNEQFF
TGTGCCAGCAGCTTGAATGGCGGGGTGGCCTACAATGAGCAGTTCTTC
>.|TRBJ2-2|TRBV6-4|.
CASSDPLRSGELFF
TGTGCCAGCAGTGACCCTTTACGTTCCGGGGAGCTGTTTTTT
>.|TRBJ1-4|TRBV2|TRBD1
CASSVYRGEGEKLFF
TGTGCCAGCAGTGTTTACAGGGGGGAAGGGGAAAAACTGTTTTTT
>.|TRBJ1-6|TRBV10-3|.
CAISTQGGESPLHF
TGTGCCATCAGTACGCAGGGAGGTGAATCACCCCTCCACTTT
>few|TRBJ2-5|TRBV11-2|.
CASSLFGQLETQYF
TGTGCCAGCAGCTTATTTGGACAGCTAGAGACCCAGTACTTC
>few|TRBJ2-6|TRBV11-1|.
CASSSNEGGNRVSGGANVLTF
TGTGCCAGCAGCTCAAACGAAGGTGGTAACAGGGTGTCGGGTGGGGCCAACGTCCTGACTTTC
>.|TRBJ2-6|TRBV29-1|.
CSVGSPGANVLTF
TGCAGCGTTGGGAGCCCCGGGGCCAACGTCCTGACTTTC
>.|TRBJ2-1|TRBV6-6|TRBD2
CASSSTSGPHHEQFF
TGTGCCAGCAGTTCCACTAGCGGACCTCACCATGAGCAGTTCTTC
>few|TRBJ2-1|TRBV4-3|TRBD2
CASSQDGAGGVYNEQFF
TGCGCCAGCAGCCAAGATGGGGCGGGGGGGGTTTACAATGAGCAGTTCTTC
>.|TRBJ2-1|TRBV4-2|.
CASSLRARYNEQFF
TGTGCCAGCAGCCTAAGGGCGAGGTACAATGAGCAGTTCTTC
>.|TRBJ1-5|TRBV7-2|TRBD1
CASSLAMTGGQPQHF
TGTGCCAGCAGCTTAGCGATGACAGGGGGACAGCCCCAGCATTTT
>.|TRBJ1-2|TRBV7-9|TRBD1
CASSKDRAGGYTF
TGTGCCAGTAGCAAAGACAGGGCTGGCGGCTACACCTTC
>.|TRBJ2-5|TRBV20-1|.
CSASGTGGLETQYF
TGCAGTGCTAGCGGAACGGGTGGATTGGAGACCCAGTACTTC
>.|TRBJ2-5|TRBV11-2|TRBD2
CASSLERLARQETQYF
TGTGCCAGCAGCTTAGAACGACTAGCGCGGCAAGAGACCCAGTACTTC
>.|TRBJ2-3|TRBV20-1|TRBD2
CSALFSGGATDTQYF
TGCAGTGCTCTTTTTAGCGGGGGGGCGACAGATACGCAGTATTTT
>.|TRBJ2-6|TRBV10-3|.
CAISDGRGAGANVLTF
TGTGCCATCAGTGATGGGAGGGGGGCTGGGGCCAACGTCCTGACTTTC
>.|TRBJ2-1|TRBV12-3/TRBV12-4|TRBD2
CASRTELSSGRADNEQFF
TGTGCCAGCAGGACAGAGTTATCTAGCGGGAGGGCCGATAATGAGCAGTTCTTC
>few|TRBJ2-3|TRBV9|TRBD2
CASRVSGGDTDTQYF
TGTGCCAGCAGGGTTAGCGGGGGAGACACAGATACGCAGTATTTT
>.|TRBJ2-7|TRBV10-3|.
CAISENFIGQSREQYF
TGTGCCATCAGTGAGAATTTCATCGGTCAATCGCGCGAGCAGTACTTC
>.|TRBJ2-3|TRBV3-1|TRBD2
CASSYSGGGADTQYF
TGTGCCAGCAGTTATAGCGGGGGCGGAGCCGATACGCAGTATTTT
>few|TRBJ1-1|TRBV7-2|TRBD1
CASSLVGRGGTEAFF
TGTGCCAGCAGCTTAGTAGGCAGGGGGGGGACTGAAGCTTTCTTT
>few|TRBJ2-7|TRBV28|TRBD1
CASSNGQDYEQYF
TGTGCCAGCAGTAACGGACAGGACTACGAGCAGTACTTC
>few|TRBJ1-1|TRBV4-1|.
CASSQVRGSTEAFF
TGCGCCAGCAGCCAAGTTAGGGGGAGCACTGAAGCTTTCTTT